This entry is about one T cell receptor (beta chain). These data are taken from a study of technical replicates of blood from a few donors. The method was immunoSEQ multiplex PCR; TCRdb's version includes in-frame clones alone and lacks a portion of them. The sample carries about 80,000 clones, roughly 98% recorded once. The sequenced material came from T cells isolated from PBMCs. This clonotype was obtained from a human donor in good health.

CDR3 sequence reads: CASSLGSGGSSYEQYF. CDR3 coding DNA: TGTGCCAGCAGCTTAGGGTCGGGGGGAAGCTCCTACGAGCAGTACTTC. The chain uses TRBV11-2 and TRBJ2-7; 7 bases line up with TRBD2. The germline CDR1 and CDR2 sequences are SGHAT and FQNNGV. V gave up 1 base and J gave up 0 bases; unmatched junction bases: 6. The CDR3 length is 16 residues.